The following is a TCR beta chain sequence with its context. In its sample, this clone was seen once. Its binding antigen is unknown. The input lacks base qualities; no much larger clone sits a single base away. This specimen belongs to a study of T cell responses to AZD1222 COVID-19 vaccine (dated by TCRdb to about 2021). About the study as a whole: A total of just over 230 trial participants underwent TCR sequencing, of whom 200 to 220 had received two doses of AZD1222 and about 25 had received two doses of the MenACWY control vaccine. Trial participants were enrolled by age into 18-55, 56-69 and 70-plus year subgroups, with roughly 160, 29 and 62 TCR-sequenced participants respectively. What the authors observed across the whole study: Most participants were white British and females outnumbered males, and the authors suggested that clonal diversity may have been underestimated. Reportedly, close to half of the unique spike-specific TCRs recognized epitopes lying outside the regions that are mutated in the B.1.351 and B.1.1.7 variants. Spike-specific TCR breadth and depth rose significantly after two AZD1222 doses compared with day 0 and with MenACWY recipients. Because no day 14 peak-response samples were available, repertoires were characterized only after the peak T cell response. The vaccine-associated CD4 TCRs covered the entire spike protein, and the dominant responses fell in regions 160-218 and 743-854. In the small 56-69-year group, the increase in depth fell short of significance, most likely because of low power. Only five to seven AZD1222 recipients were SARS-CoV-2 seropositive at baseline, limiting conclusions about previously exposed vaccinees.

The CDR3 regions of human TCRbeta chains were subjected to immunosequencing. As for how the authors treated the data: TCRs in the repertoires were compared against a reference library of SARS-CoV-2-specific TCRs that had been generated with the MIRA antigen-specificity platform. Breadth was defined as the fraction of unique TCRs that were SARS-CoV-2-associated. Depth was defined as the fraction of total T cells that were SARS-CoV-2-associated. Using the MIRA data, every spike-specific TCR was mapped to the spike region that the TCR reacted to and assigned to either a CD4 or a CD8 class. Log10-transformed breadth and depth values were compared by one-way ANOVA with Sidak's multiple comparisons tests. TCRdb retrieved this table from immuneACCESS and kept in-frame rearrangements only. Not all clones are present; in checked studies, unresolved V genes account for under half, and no reason is known for the remainder. The V and J calls and clone size were taken over from that table, and D and trimming were inferred from the DNA. The sample table holds 110,000 to 150,000 clones, of which 93% were seen once. The top ten constitute more than 0.8% of the sample.

Counted from cysteine to phenylalanine, this CDR3 has 17 amino acids. Of all the DNA, just the CDR3 is kept, 51 bases in frame from base 1. The V end loses 1 base and the J end loses 2 bases, and a stretch of 15 bases separates them. The germline V gene yields MNHNS for CDR1 and SASEGT for CDR2. Per the publication, the time point label means: baseline before first vaccination. Per the publication, the treatment or condition label means: meningococcal conjugate vaccine given as trial control. The vaccinee samples were drawn from two UK trials, COV001 and COV002, one of which was a single-blind randomized controlled phase 2/3 trial testing AZD1222 (ChAdOx1 nCoV-19) in healthy adults. For TCRbeta chain sequencing, PBMC samples were collected from trial participants at day 0 and at day 28 after the second dose.

This TCR derives from an adult in good health. The rearrangement joined TRBV6-1 to TRBJ1-5; the D segment could be TRBD1, given 6 matching bases. Sequencing used peripheral blood, obtained on day 0 of MenACWY control vaccination. The nucleotides are TGTGCCAGCAGTGAAGGGGCGGGGGCGCTGGGCAATCAGCCCCAGCATTTT. This codes for CASSEGAGALGNQPQHF.